The 7 T cell receptor beta chains listed next were all sequenced from one sample in a study of long-term antiretroviral therapy in people with HIV. The assay used was immunoSEQ (version v3.0), run at survey level. Using immunoSEQ multiplex PCR, the repertoire was profiled, and TCRdb retains in-frame clones only, with some absent. The sample contains about 24,000 clones, around 84% of which appear only once. The sequencing used unsorted PBMCs, collected 5.9 years after starting antiretroviral therapy. The receptors come from a man younger than 45 with HIV.

The V and J genes are TRBV27 and TRBJ1-2, with D unresolved. The CDR3 extends over 15 amino acids. In germline, CDR1 is MNHEY, CDR2 SMNVEV (reference sequence). V was pared by 5 bases and J by 2 bases, with 15 bases between. The CDR3: CASSPTQWINYGYTF. DNA of the CDR3: TGTGCCAGCAGTCCCACCCAGTGGATAAACTATGGCTACACCTTC.

The CDR3 sequence: CASSSPGGGLGGYTF. The CDR3, as DNA: TGTGCCAGCAGCTCCCCCGGGGGGGGGCTTGGGGGCTACACCTTC. The rearrangement links TRBV5-5 to TRBJ1-2, with D possibly matching TRBD1 (6 bases). V was clipped by 3 bases and J by 8 bases, with 20 bases between them. The germline CDR1 and CDR2 sequences are SGHKS and YYEKEE (reference sequence). CDR3 size: 15 residues.

In its sample, this clone was seen once. This chain joins TRBV28 and TRBJ2-7; D is unresolved. V was cut by 4 bases and J by 5 bases, with 18 bases left in between. CDR3 length equals 15 residues. Germline CDR1 is MDHEN and CDR2 is SYDVKM. CDR3 sequence: CASSSQQPGRHEQYF. The CDR3 region has the DNA TGTGCCAGCAGTTCCCAGCAGCCTGGCCGGCACGAGCAGTACTTC.

The chain couples TRBV28 to TRBJ2-7, with 10 bases identical to TRBD2. V dropped 7 bases and J dropped 0; count of bases not matched to a gene: 3. The CDR3 consists of 14 residues. CDR1 and CDR2 from the germline V gene are MDHEN and SYDVKM. CDR3 coding DNA: TGTGCCAGCATCCGGACTAGCGGCTCCTACGAGCAGTACTTC. This translates into CASIRTSGSYEQYF.

The gene calls are TRBV2 and TRBJ1-3; D remains ambiguous. The CDR3 is 15 amino acids. CDR1 and CDR2 (germline): SNHLY, FYNNEI. Trimming took off 3 bases at V and 4 bases at J, with 13 bases between the two ends. CDR3 residues: CASSEARAPGNTIYF. The CDR3 coding sequence is TGTGCCAGCAGTGAGGCCCGCGCGCCGGGAAACACCATATATTTT.

The chain is built from TRBV9 and TRBJ2-7; the D is unclear. Trimming took 4 bases from V and 0 from J, leaving 11 bases between them. The CDR3 contains 14 residues. Per the germline V gene, CDR1 is SGDLS and CDR2 is YYNGEE. The CDR3 reads CASSPIQSSYEQYF. CDR3 in DNA: TGTGCCAGCAGCCCTATACAGAGCTCCTACGAGCAGTACTTC.

In nucleotides, the CDR3 is TGTGCCAGCAGAGGAATCAGCTCGTCCCATGAGCAGTTCTTC. Translated: CASRGISSSHEQFF. The rearrangement uses TRBV5-6 and TRBJ2-1; D is unclear. The CDR3 totals 14 residues. The V gene's germline CDR1 is SGHDT and CDR2 YYEEEE. Trimming removed 5 bases from V and 8 bases from J, with 17 bases in between.